This T cell receptor (beta chain) was profiled in a study of cytomegalovirus exposure and HLA in healthy donors. The wider study: The roughly 100 million unique TCR beta sequences, from about 180 million T cells, were found by an earlier analysis.

As regards this clone: Its antigen is undetermined.

The PCR was carried out with 60 Vbeta primers and 13 Jbeta primers. Produced via immunoSEQ multiplex PCR; TCRdb's table is partial and in-frame only. The table includes roughly 110,000 clones, over 65% detected once. Points from the study as a whole: Listed as cytomegalovirus-associated were around 160 TCR beta chains. In a later analysis, parvovirus B19, influenza, CMV and Epstein-Barr virus appeared linked to several top co-occurrence clusters. Segments of the TCR beta V type were, in most cases, productive about 87% or about 30% of the time in an earlier analysis.

Trimming pared 7 bases from V and 6 bases from J, leaving 15 bases between. The CDR3 has 13 amino acids. Germline V lookup: CDR1 MNHNY, CDR2 SVGAGI (reference sequence). The J gene is TRBJ1-1, the V gene TRBV6-6; the D is unclear. The origin of this receptor is a woman between 18 and 30 years old in good health and CMV-seronegative. Sequenced input: PBMCs. This chain's CDR3 is CASTRSGRAEAFF. DNA of the CDR3: TGTGCCAGCACTCGATCGGGGAGGGCTGAAGCTTTCTTT.